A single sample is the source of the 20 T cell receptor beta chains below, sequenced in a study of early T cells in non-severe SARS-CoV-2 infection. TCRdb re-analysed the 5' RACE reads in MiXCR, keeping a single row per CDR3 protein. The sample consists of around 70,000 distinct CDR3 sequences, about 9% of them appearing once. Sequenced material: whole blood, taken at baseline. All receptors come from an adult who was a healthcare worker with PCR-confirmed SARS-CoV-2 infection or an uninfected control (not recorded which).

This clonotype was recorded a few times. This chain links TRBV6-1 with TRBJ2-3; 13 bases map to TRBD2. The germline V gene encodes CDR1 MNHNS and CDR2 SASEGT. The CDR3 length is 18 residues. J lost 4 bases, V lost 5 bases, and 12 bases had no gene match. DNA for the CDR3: TGTGCCAGCAGTCCGCGACCGGGACTAGCGGGACTGTCAGATACGCAGTATTTT. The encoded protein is CASSPRPGLAGLSDTQYF.

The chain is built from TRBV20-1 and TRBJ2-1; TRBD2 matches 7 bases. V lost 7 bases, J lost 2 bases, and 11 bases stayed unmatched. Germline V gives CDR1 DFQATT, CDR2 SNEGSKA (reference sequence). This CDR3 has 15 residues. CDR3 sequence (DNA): TGCAGTGTTAACGGCGGGAGAGGGACCTACAATGAGCAGTTCTTC. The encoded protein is CSVNGGRGTYNEQFF.

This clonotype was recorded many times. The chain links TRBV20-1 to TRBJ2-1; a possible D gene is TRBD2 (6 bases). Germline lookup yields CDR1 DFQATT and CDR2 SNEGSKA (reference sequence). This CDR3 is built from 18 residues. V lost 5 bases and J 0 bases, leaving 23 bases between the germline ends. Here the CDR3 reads CSAEGLPQEYSSYNEQFF. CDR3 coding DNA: TGCAGTGCTGAAGGACTACCGCAGGAGTACAGCTCCTACAATGAGCAGTTCTTC.

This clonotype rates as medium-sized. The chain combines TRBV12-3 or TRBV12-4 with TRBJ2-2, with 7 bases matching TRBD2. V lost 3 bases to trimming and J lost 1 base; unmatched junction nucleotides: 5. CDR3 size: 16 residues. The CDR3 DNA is TGTGCCAGCAGTTTTCGCCCTAGCGGGAACACCGGGGAGCTGTTTTTT. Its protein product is CASSFRPSGNTGELFF.

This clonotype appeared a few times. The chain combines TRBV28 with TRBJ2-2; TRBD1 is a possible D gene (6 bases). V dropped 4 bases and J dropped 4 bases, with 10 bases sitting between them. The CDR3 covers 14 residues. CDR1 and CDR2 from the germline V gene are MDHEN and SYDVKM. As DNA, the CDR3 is TGTGCCAGCAGTTATCCACAGGGCACCGGGGAGCTGTTTTTT. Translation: CASSYPQGTGELFF.

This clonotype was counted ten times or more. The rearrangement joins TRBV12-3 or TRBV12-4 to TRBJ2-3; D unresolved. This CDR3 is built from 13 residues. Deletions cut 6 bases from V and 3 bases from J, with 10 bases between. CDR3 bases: TGTGCCAGCAGCCCTCAGTCTACAGATACGCAGTATTTT. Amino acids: CASSPQSTDTQYF.

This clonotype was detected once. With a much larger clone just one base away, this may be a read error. The CDR3 bases are TGTGCCGGCAGCGTAGTCCCATCCGAAGATACGCAGTATTTT. Its protein product is CAGSVVPSEDTQYF. The chain couples TRBV9 to TRBJ2-3; D not certain. CDR3 length: 14 residues. In germline, CDR1 is SGDLS, CDR2 YYNGEE.

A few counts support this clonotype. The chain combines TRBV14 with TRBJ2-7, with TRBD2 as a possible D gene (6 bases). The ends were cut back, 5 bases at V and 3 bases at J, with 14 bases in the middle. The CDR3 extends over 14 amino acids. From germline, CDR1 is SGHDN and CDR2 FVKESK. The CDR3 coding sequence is TGTGCCAGCAGCTACGGGCAGGGAGGCTACGAGCAGTACTTC. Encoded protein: CASSYGQGGYEQYF.

The CDR3: CSARRSHEQYF. CDR3 DNA sequence: TGCAGTGCTAGGAGGTCCCACGAGCAGTACTTC. V usage is TRBV20-1 and J usage is TRBJ2-7; D call uncertain. This CDR3 comprises 11 residues. Germline V CDR1 and CDR2: DFQATT, SNEGSKA (reference sequence). The germline V and J ends were trimmed by 3 bases and 5 bases, with 8 bases remaining between them.

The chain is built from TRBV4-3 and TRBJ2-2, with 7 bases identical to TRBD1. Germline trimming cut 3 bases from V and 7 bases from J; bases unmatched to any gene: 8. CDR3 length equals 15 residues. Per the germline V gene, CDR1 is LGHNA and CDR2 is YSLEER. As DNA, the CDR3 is TGCGCCAGCAGCCAGCTGAACAGGGGTAACGGGGAGCTGTTTTTT. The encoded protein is CASSQLNRGNGELFF.

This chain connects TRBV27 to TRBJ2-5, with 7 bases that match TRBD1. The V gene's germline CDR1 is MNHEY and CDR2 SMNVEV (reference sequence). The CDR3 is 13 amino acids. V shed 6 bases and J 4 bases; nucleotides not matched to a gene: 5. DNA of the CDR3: TGTGCCAGCAGAAGGGGGCCGGTAGAGACCCAGTACTTC. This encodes CASRRGPVETQYF.

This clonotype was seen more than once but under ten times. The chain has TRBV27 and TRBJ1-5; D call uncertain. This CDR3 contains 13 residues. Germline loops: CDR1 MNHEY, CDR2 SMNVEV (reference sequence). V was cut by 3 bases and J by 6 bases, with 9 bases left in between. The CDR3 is CASSLVPAQPQHF. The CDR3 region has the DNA TGTGCCAGCAGTTTGGTACCAGCTCAGCCCCAGCATTTT.

The CDR3 is CASSRFPRTSGSPYEQYF. The DNA of the CDR3 is TGTGCCAGCAGCCGCTTTCCCCGAACTAGCGGGAGCCCCTACGAGCAGTACTTC. J is TRBJ2-7 and V is TRBV7-2; 11 nucleotides match TRBD2. Germline V gene data show CDR1 as SGHTA and CDR2 as FQGNSA. The V segment lost 5 bases and the J segment 2 bases; nucleotides outside the gene matches: 14. The CDR3 is made up of 18 amino acids.

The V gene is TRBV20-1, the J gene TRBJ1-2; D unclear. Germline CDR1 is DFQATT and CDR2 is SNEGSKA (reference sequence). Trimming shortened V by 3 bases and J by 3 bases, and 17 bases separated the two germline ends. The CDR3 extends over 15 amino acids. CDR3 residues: CSASPLIIWDYGYTF. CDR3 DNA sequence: TGCAGTGCTAGTCCTTTGATCATCTGGGACTATGGCTACACCTTC.

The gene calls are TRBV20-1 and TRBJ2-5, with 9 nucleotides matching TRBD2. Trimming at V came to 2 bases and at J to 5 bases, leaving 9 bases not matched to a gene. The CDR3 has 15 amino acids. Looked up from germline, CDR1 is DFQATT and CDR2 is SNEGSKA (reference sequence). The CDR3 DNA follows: TGCAGTGCTAGAAAAATAGCGGGAGTCCCTGAGACCCAGTACTTC. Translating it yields CSARKIAGVPETQYF.

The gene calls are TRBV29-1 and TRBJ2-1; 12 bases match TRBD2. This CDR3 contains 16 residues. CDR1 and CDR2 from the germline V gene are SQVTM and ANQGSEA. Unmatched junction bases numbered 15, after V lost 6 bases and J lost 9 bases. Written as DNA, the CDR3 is TGCAGCGTCGGGGTGTCTAGCGGGAGGGGCAGAGTTGAGCAGTTCTTC. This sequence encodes CSVGVSSGRGRVEQFF.

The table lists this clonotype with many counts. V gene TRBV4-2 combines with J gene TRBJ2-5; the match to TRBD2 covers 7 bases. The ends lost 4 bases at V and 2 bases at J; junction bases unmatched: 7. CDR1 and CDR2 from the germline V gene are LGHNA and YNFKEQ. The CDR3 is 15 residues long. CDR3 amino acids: CASSRDPSGQETQYF. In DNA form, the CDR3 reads TGTGCCAGCAGCCGAGACCCTAGCGGACAAGAGACCCAGTACTTC.

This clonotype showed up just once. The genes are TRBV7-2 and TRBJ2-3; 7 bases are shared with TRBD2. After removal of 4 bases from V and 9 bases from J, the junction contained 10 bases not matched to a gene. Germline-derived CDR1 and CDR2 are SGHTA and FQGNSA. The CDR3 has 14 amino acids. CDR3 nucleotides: TGTGCCAGCAGCTCCCCCCCAGGGAGGGACACGCAGTATTTT. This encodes CASSSPPGRDTQYF.

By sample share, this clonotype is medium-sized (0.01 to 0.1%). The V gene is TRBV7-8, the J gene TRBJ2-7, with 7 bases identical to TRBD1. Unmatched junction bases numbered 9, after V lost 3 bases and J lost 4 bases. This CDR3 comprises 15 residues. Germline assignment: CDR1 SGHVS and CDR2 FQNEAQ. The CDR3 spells CASSLGQYLRYEQYF. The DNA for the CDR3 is TGTGCCAGCAGCTTGGGACAGTATCTTAGGTACGAGCAGTACTTC.

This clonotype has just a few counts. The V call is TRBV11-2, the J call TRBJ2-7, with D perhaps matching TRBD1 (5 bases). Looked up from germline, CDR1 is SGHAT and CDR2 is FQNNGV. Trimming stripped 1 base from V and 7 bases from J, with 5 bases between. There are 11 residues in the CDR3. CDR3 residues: CASSLGTEQYF. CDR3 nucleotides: TGTGCCAGCAGCTTAGGGACAGAGCAGTACTTC.